The 16 T cell receptor beta chains given below trace back to one sample, sequenced in a study of cytomegalovirus exposure and HLA in healthy donors. The PCR was carried out with 60 Vbeta primers and 13 Jbeta primers. Sequencing was performed with immunoSEQ multiplex PCR; in TCRdb, only in-frame clones are kept and a portion is missing. Of 150,000 to 200,000 clones detected, roughly 80% appear once; the ten largest clones hold roughly 0.75%. The source material was PBMCs. These receptors were obtained from a woman younger than 30 in good health and CMV-seronegative.

V gene TRBV5-1 combines with J gene TRBJ2-5; D not resolved. The germline gives CDR1 SGHRS, CDR2 YFSETQ. The CDR3 has 12 amino acids. The V end lost 4 bases, the J end lost 3 bases, and 7 bases lay between the germline ends. The CDR3 DNA sequence: TGCGCCAGCAGCCCGAGAAAAGAGACCCAGTACTTC. It is translated as CASSPRKETQYF.

In the case of this clone: The junction departs from germline at one end; a sequencing error may be responsible. The chain has TRBV7-9 and TRBJ2-7, with 7 nucleotides matching TRBD2. Germline V gives CDR1 SEHNR, CDR2 FQNEAQ (reference sequence). The CDR3 covers 15 residues. The CDR3 region is CSSSQSGGGSYEQYF. CDR3 sequence (DNA): TGTTCCAGCAGCCAGTCTGGGGGGGGCTCCTACGAGCAGTACTTC.

The chain combines TRBV2 with TRBJ1-5; D possibly corresponds to TRBD1 (5 bases). Germline V gene lookup returns CDR1 SNHLY and CDR2 FYNNEI. CDR3 length: 16 amino acids. The ends were cut back, 6 bases at V and 2 bases at J, with 17 bases in the middle. The CDR3 DNA reads TGTGCCAGCAGCGACAGTTGGATCGGCGGCAATCAGCCCCAGCATTTT. It specifies CASSDSWIGGNQPQHF.

In this sample, this clone turned up a few times. The CDR3 DNA reads TGTGCCAGCAGCTTGGCAGGGACAGCCTACAATGAGCAGTTCTTC. Its translation is CASSLAGTAYNEQFF. The chain combines TRBV5-6 with TRBJ2-1, with 7 bases that match TRBD1. Germline V CDR1 and CDR2: SGHDT, YYEEEE. The CDR3 has 15 amino acids. The trim removed 0 bases at V and 2 bases at J, leaving 2 bases unmatched.

The rearrangement joins TRBV28 to TRBJ1-1; 9 bases match TRBD1. The CDR3 runs 13 residues. The V and J ends lost 2 bases and 10 bases, in that order; junction bases with no gene match: 5. The germline V gene has CDR1 MDHEN and CDR2 SYDVKM. The CDR3 loop reads CASSLGQGFGAFF. As DNA, the CDR3 is TGTGCCAGCAGTTTAGGACAGGGGTTTGGAGCTTTCTTT.

V usage is TRBV27 and J usage is TRBJ1-1; 8 bases are a match to TRBD1. Unmatched junction bases numbered 7, after V lost 5 bases and J lost 2 bases. Germline CDR1 MNHEY, CDR2 SMNVEV (reference sequence). This CDR3 is 15 amino acids long. The CDR3 loop is CASSIYRGGNTEAFF. CDR3 nucleotide sequence: TGTGCCAGCAGTATATACAGGGGGGGTAACACTGAAGCTTTCTTT.

The genes are TRBV11-2 and TRBJ2-1; no clear D. Germline loops: CDR1 SGHAT, CDR2 FQNNGV. V lost 7 bases and J 5 bases, leaving 15 bases between the germline ends. The CDR3 is 14 residues long. In DNA form, the CDR3 reads TGTGCCAGCACTCCTTACGCGTCAAACAATGAGCAGTTCTTC. This codes for CASTPYASNNEQFF. Using reference TRBV11-2 and TRBJ2-1 for the parts outside the CDR3, the full variable domain is EAGVAQSPRYKIIEKRQSVAFWCNPISGHATLYWYQQILGQGPKLLIQFQNNGVVDDSQLPKDRFSAERLKGVDSTLKIQPAKLEDSAVYLCASTPYASNNEQFFGPGTRLTVL.

V gene TRBV6-5 combines with J gene TRBJ2-5; 11 bases agree with TRBD2. Looked up from germline, CDR1 is MNHEY and CDR2 is SVGAGI. This CDR3 is 15 amino acids long. After removal of 5 bases from V and 2 bases from J, the junction contained 4 bases not matched to a gene. The CDR3 DNA is TGTGCCAGCAGTGCCCGACTAGCGGGACAAGAGACCCAGTACTTC. This gives the protein CASSARLAGQETQYF.

The V gene is TRBV2, the J gene TRBJ2-3, with 7 bases aligning to TRBD2. V shed 1 base, J shed 6 bases, and the junction held 7 bases outside the gene matches. Germline V gene sequence: CDR1 SNHLY, CDR2 FYNNEI. The CDR3 is 15 amino acids. The CDR3: CASSEGSGVTDTQYF. CDR3 nucleotides: TGTGCCAGCAGTGAAGGCAGCGGGGTAACGGATACGCAGTATTTT. Looking up the rest from reference TRBV2 and TRBJ2-3 gives the full variable domain: EPEVTQTPSHQVTQMGQEVILRCVPISNHLYFYWYRQILGQKVEFLVSFYNNEISEKSEIFDDQFSVERPDGSNFTLKIRSTKLEDSAMYFCASSEGSGVTDTQYFGPGTRLTVL.

The table lists this clone with a count of one. The rearrangement uses TRBV7-3 and TRBJ2-1, with TRBD1 matching 7 bases. J was trimmed by 5 bases and V by 5 bases; bases with no gene match: 12. The germline V gene has CDR1 SGHTA and CDR2 FQGTGA. The CDR3 has 16 amino acids. The CDR3 nucleotides are TGTGCCAGCAGCCCGTACGCCCGGGACAGCAACAATGAGCAGTTCTTC. Protein sequence: CASSPYARDSNNEQFF.

The V and J genes are TRBV2 and TRBJ1-5, with TRBD1 identical over 7 bases. Germline values: CDR1 SNHLY, CDR2 FYNNEI. This CDR3 is 15 amino acids long. V lost 10 bases and J lost 4; bases outside the gene matches: 13. CDR3 DNA sequence: TGTGCCATTGGGGGAATTGGGACAGCAAATCAGCCCCAGCATTTT. Its protein product is CAIGGIGTANQPQHF.

This clone came up a few times. This CDR3 is also generated by other DNA sequences in the sample. V and J are TRBV5-1 and TRBJ2-7; D not certain. From germline, CDR1 is SGHRS and CDR2 YFSETQ. The CDR3 has 12 amino acids. V dropped 4 bases and J dropped 2 bases, with 7 bases sitting between them. CDR3 DNA sequence: TGCGCCAGCAGCCAGGATACCTACGAGCAGTACTTC. Encoded protein: CASSQDTYEQYF.

This chain joins TRBV29-1 and TRBJ2-7; 7 nucleotides match TRBD2. Trimming removed 5 bases from V and 3 bases from J; junction bases left unmatched: 7. There are 13 residues in the CDR3. CDR1 SQVTM and CDR2 ANQGSEA come from the germline V gene. CDR3 loop: CSVRAREGYEQYF. CDR3 sequence (DNA): TGCAGCGTTCGCGCCAGGGAGGGCTACGAGCAGTACTTC.

The chain employs TRBV11-2 and TRBJ2-7; TRBD2 aligns across 7 bases. Germline assignment: CDR1 SGHAT and CDR2 FQNNGV. V trimming: 6 bases; J trimming: 0 bases; junction bases outside the gene matches: 5. The CDR3 is made up of 14 amino acids. Here the CDR3 reads CASRSAGSSYEQYF. The CDR3 region has the DNA TGTGCCAGCAGGTCAGCGGGGAGCTCCTACGAGCAGTACTTC.

The CDR3 loop is CSVAQNTGELFF. In nucleotides, the CDR3 is TGCAGCGTTGCACAGAACACCGGGGAGCTGTTTTTT. V is TRBV29-1 and J is TRBJ2-2; D not resolved. This CDR3 has 12 amino acids. Trimming stripped 4 bases from V and 1 base from J, with 4 bases between. From germline, CDR1 is SQVTM and CDR2 ANQGSEA.

This clone has more than one count but fewer than ten. V and J are TRBV11-3 and TRBJ2-1, with D possibly TRBD2 on 5 matching bases. This CDR3 comprises 15 residues. Trimming cost V 2 bases and J 7 bases, with 15 bases left between them. Germline CDR1 is SGHNT and CDR2 is YENEEA. The CDR3, as DNA: TGTGCCAGCAGCTTACCGACGGGATTCGCTAATGAGCAGTTCTTC. Translating gives CASSLPTGFANEQFF.